Following are 22 T cell receptor beta chains from one sample sequenced in a study of early T cells in non-severe SARS-CoV-2 infection. One entry per CDR3 protein results from TCRdb running MiXCR on the 5' RACE reads. The data contain 60,000 to 65,000 distinct CDR3 sequences, 8% to 9% of them singletons. The input for sequencing was whole blood, taken at baseline. Every receptor here comes from an adult who was a healthcare worker with PCR-confirmed SARS-CoV-2 infection or an uninfected control (not recorded which).

The genes are TRBV20-1 and TRBJ2-3; D is undetermined. This CDR3 spans 12 amino acids. Per the germline V gene, CDR1 is DFQATT and CDR2 is SNEGSKA (reference sequence). V lost 3 bases to trimming and J lost 2 bases, with 6 bases between them. The CDR3 sequence is CSASPATDTQYF. The CDR3 region has the DNA TGCAGTGCTAGCCCCGCCACAGATACGCAGTATTTT.

This clonotype came up many times. This chain uses TRBV25-1 with TRBJ2-5; D might be TRBD2 (6 bases). The germline gives CDR1 MGHDK, CDR2 SYGVNS. The CDR3 is made up of 15 amino acids. V lost 1 base to trimming and J lost 5 bases, with 14 bases between them. The CDR3 coding sequence is TGTGCCAGCAGTGAATTTGGGGGAGGCGGGGAGACCCAGTACTTC. It is translated as CASSEFGGGGETQYF.

This clonotype was detected ten times or more. This rearrangement joins TRBV18 to TRBJ2-3; D is undetermined. The CDR3 runs 14 residues. The V end was cut by 0 bases, the J end by 3 bases, with 7 bases between. Looked up from germline, CDR1 is KGHSH and CDR2 is LQKENI. In DNA form, the CDR3 reads TGTGCCAGCTCACCACCGAGTACTACAGATACGCAGTATTTT. Translating gives CASSPPSTTDTQYF.

This rearrangement joins TRBV18 to TRBJ1-3, with D hard to call. Germline lookup yields CDR1 KGHSH and CDR2 LQKENI. Trimming stripped 2 bases from V and 0 bases from J, with 14 bases between. The CDR3 loop spans 17 amino acids. The CDR3 spells CASSPMSIFSSGNTIYF. CDR3 bases: TGTGCCAGCTCACCAATGTCTATCTTCTCCTCTGGAAACACCATATATTTT. The entire variable domain, with the rest obtained from reference TRBV18 and TRBJ1-3, is as follows: NAGVMQNPRHLVRRRGQEARLRCSPMKGHSHVYWYRQLPEEGLKFMVYLQKENIIDESGMPKERFSAEFPKEGPSILRIQQVVRGDSAAYFCASSPMSIFSSGNTIYFGEGSWLTVV.

The chain couples TRBV7-2 to TRBJ2-7; D possibly corresponds to TRBD2 (5 bases). CDR3 length: 12 amino acids. Germline V lookup: CDR1 SGHTA, CDR2 FQGNSA. The germline V and J ends were trimmed by 5 bases and 6 bases, with 11 bases remaining between them. As DNA, the CDR3 is TGTGCCAGCAGCCCCACTAGTTCCGAGCAGTACTTC. This codes for CASSPTSSEQYF. The full variable domain, completed using reference TRBV7-2 and TRBJ2-7, is GAGVSQSPSNKVTEKGKDVELRCDPISGHTALYWYRQSLGQGLEFLIYFQGNSAPDKSGLPSDRFSAERTGGSVSTLTIQRTQQEDSAVYLCASSPTSSEQYFGPGTRLTVT.

This rearrangement joins TRBV10-3 to TRBJ2-3; TRBD1 matches at 9 bases. Losses at the gene ends were 6 bases for V and 3 bases for J; bases not matched to a gene: 4. This CDR3 region has 14 residues. CDR1 ENHRY and CDR2 SYGVKD come from the germline V gene. The CDR3 spells CAISGQGTTDTQYF. The CDR3 region has the DNA TGTGCCATCAGCGGACAGGGGACAACAGATACGCAGTATTTT.

The chain employs TRBV12-3 or TRBV12-4 and TRBJ1-6, with D perhaps TRBD1 (6 bases). The CDR3 has 14 residues. The V gene lost 6 bases and the J gene lost 6 bases, with 12 bases spanning the gap. CDR3 DNA: TGTGCCAGCAGCCCCGGCAGGGGTAATTCACCCCTCCACTTT. It is translated as CASSPGRGNSPLHF.

This clonotype came up a few times. This chain uses TRBV7-2 with TRBJ2-1; 13 bases align to TRBD2. This CDR3 is 18 amino acids long. V was pared by 6 bases and J by 1 base, with 9 bases of the junction left unmatched. From germline, CDR1 is SGHTA and CDR2 FQGNSA. The CDR3 loop is CASSSGLAGDGSYNEQFF. The CDR3, as DNA: TGTGCCAGCAGTTCCGGACTAGCGGGAGATGGGTCCTACAATGAGCAGTTCTTC.

This clonotype came up a few times. This chain connects TRBV4-1 to TRBJ1-1; no clear D gene. This CDR3 comprises 17 residues. The V gene's germline CDR1 is MGHRA and CDR2 YSYEKL. Between the trimmed V and J ends, which lost 4 bases and 4 bases, there was a span of 22 bases. In nucleotides, the CDR3 is TGCGCCAGCAGCCCAGGAAATTGGCGAGGCCTCATCACTGAAGCTTTCTTT. This translates into CASSPGNWRGLITEAFF.

There are many counts of this clonotype. The chain combines TRBV29-1 with TRBJ2-7, with 10 bases matching TRBD1. This CDR3 is 13 amino acids long. The germline V gene has CDR1 SQVTM and CDR2 ANQGSEA. V lost 4 bases and J lost 3; bases outside the gene matches: 3. The CDR3 nucleotides read TGCAGCGTTGCCGGGACAGGGGTCTACGAGCAGTACTTC. It specifies CSVAGTGVYEQYF.

Only a few counts were recorded for this clonotype. This rearrangement joins TRBV20-1 to TRBJ2-1; D is perhaps TRBD1 or TRBD2 (7 bases each). Germline V gene sequence: CDR1 DFQATT, CDR2 SNEGSKA (reference sequence). Trimming shortened V by 0 bases and J by 4 bases, and 16 bases separated the two germline ends. The CDR3 is made up of 16 amino acids. CDR3 sequence: CSARDTGDYRYNEQFF. CDR3 DNA: TGCAGTGCTAGAGATACAGGGGACTATCGATACAATGAGCAGTTCTTC.

There are many counts of this clonotype. V is TRBV7-2 and J is TRBJ2-7, with a tentative D call TRBD1 (5 bases). Trimming left V 2 bases short and J 3 bases short, with 17 bases between. Looked up from germline, CDR1 is SGHTA and CDR2 is FQGNSA. The CDR3 loop spans 16 amino acids. The CDR3 here is CASSLNPGPSLYEQYF. The CDR3 coding sequence is TGTGCCAGCAGCTTAAATCCAGGGCCATCGCTCTACGAGCAGTACTTC. Variable domain in full (rest from reference TRBV7-2 and TRBJ2-7): GAGVSQSPSNKVTEKGKDVELRCDPISGHTALYWYRQSLGQGLEFLIYFQGNSAPDKSGLPSDRFSAERTGGSVSTLTIQRTQQEDSAVYLCASSLNPGPSLYEQYFGPGTRLTVT.

At least ten counts were recorded for this clonotype. The genes are TRBV6-5 and TRBJ2-3; tentatively, D is TRBD2 (6 bases). V lost 2 bases and J 1 base, leaving 7 bases between the germline ends. Germline assignment: CDR1 MNHEY and CDR2 SVGAGI. This CDR3 spans 14 amino acids. The CDR3, as DNA: TGTGCCAGCAGTTACGGCGGGGGCACAGATACGCAGTATTTT. Residues: CASSYGGGTDTQYF.

This clonotype has just a few counts. The chain links TRBV20-1 to TRBJ2-5, with 13 bases fitting TRBD2. Germline lookup yields CDR1 DFQATT and CDR2 SNEGSKA (reference sequence). V was pared by 6 bases and J by 1 base, with 5 bases of the junction left unmatched. The CDR3 is 15 residues long. CDR3 sequence (DNA): TGCAGTGCGGCCACTAGCGGGAGGGTCCAAGAGACCCAGTACTTC. Amino acid sequence: CSAATSGRVQETQYF.

This clonotype was recorded many times. The chain combines TRBV7-9 with TRBJ2-3; 8 nucleotides align to TRBD2. The V gene's germline CDR1 is SEHNR and CDR2 FQNEAQ (reference sequence). The junction had 16 bases not matched to a gene; V was cut back by 10 bases and J by 4 bases. The CDR3 length is 16 residues. The CDR3 loop is CAIQVEAGATADTQYF. CDR3 in DNA: TGTGCCATCCAGGTCGAAGCGGGAGCAACTGCAGATACGCAGTATTTT.

This clonotype has a handful of counts. The chain links TRBV25-1 to TRBJ2-3, with a weak D call TRBD1 (6 bases). The germline CDR1 and CDR2 sequences are MGHDK and SYGVNS. This CDR3 region has 17 residues. Between the trimmed V and J ends, which lost 6 bases and 4 bases, there was a span of 23 bases. CDR3 in DNA: TGTGCCAGCAGACCCTTCATCCTGGGCAGGGGCCCAGATACGCAGTATTTT. Its translation is CASRPFILGRGPDTQYF.

This clonotype was recorded many times. The gene calls are TRBV12-3 or TRBV12-4 and TRBJ2-2, with 7 bases aligning to TRBD2. The trim removed 6 bases at V and 0 bases at J, leaving 4 bases unmatched. The CDR3 is 15 amino acids. The CDR3 loop reads CASSRAGSNTGELFF. In DNA, the CDR3 is TGTGCCAGCAGCCGAGCGGGGTCGAACACCGGGGAGCTGTTTTTT.

This clonotype was found a few times. V gene TRBV20-1 combines with J gene TRBJ1-2; 11 nucleotides agree with TRBD1. This CDR3 contains 12 residues. V lost 5 bases, J lost 4 bases, and 0 bases stayed unmatched. Per the germline V gene, CDR1 is DFQATT and CDR2 is SNEGSKA (reference sequence). The CDR3 is CSAGQGAYGYTF. The CDR3, as DNA: TGCAGTGCTGGACAGGGGGCCTATGGCTACACCTTC.

This clonotype was found many times. The genes are TRBV6-5 and TRBJ2-7; the match to TRBD1 covers 8 bases. This CDR3 is built from 13 residues. CDR1 is MNHEY and CDR2 is SVGAGI in the germline V gene. V shed 4 bases, J shed 4 bases, and the junction held 3 bases outside the gene matches. CDR3 DNA sequence: TGTGCCAGCAGTTGGACAGGGAAATACGAGCAGTACTTC. Residues: CASSWTGKYEQYF.

This clonotype was counted ten times or more. This rearrangement joins TRBV27 to TRBJ2-1; the match to TRBD2 covers 7 bases. The CDR3 loop spans 13 amino acids. V lost 7 bases and J lost 8; bases outside the gene matches: 8. Per the germline V gene, CDR1 is MNHEY and CDR2 is SMNVEV (reference sequence). The CDR3 bases are TGTGCCAGCACCCATCGGGAGGATCATGAGCAGTTCTTC. Translating gives CASTHREDHEQFF.

This clonotype occurred a few times. The chain joins TRBV7-9 to TRBJ2-3; 12 positions agree with TRBD2. The CDR3 consists of 16 residues. CDR1 is SEHNR and CDR2 is FQNEAQ in the germline V gene (reference sequence). Germline trimming cut 5 bases from V and 2 bases from J; bases unmatched to any gene: 5. The CDR3 nucleotides are TGTGCCAGCAGCCTCACTAGCGGGAGGCCCACAGATACGCAGTATTTT. Protein: CASSLTSGRPTDTQYF.

Ten or more counts support this clonotype. This rearrangement joins TRBV7-9 to TRBJ2-4; TRBD1 agrees at 8 bases. With 0 bases clipped from V and 2 bases from J, the junction kept 3 bases outside the gene matches. Germline V gives CDR1 SEHNR, CDR2 FQNEAQ (reference sequence). There are 16 residues in the CDR3. The CDR3 DNA reads as TGTGCCAGCAGCTTAGCCCGGACAGGGACCAAAAACATTCAGTACTTC. This gives the protein CASSLARTGTKNIQYF. Together with reference TRBV7-9 and TRBJ2-4, the CDR3 gives the full variable domain: DTGVSQNPRHKITKRGQNVTFRCDPISEHNRLYWYRQTLGQGPEFLTYFQNEAQLEKSRLLSDRFSAERPKGSFSTLEIQRTEQGDSAMYLCASSLARTGTKNIQYFGAGTRLSVL.